What follows are 9 T cell receptor beta chains derived from one specimen sequenced in a study of blood T cell repertoires in COVID-19. Some clones are missing from TCRdb's copy, which holds only in-frame ones; the method was immunoSEQ multiplex PCR. The repertoire holds about 250,000 clones, 80% to 90% seen once, with 2.4% in the top ten. The specimen sequenced was PBMCs or T cells enriched from blood (not recorded which). These receptors were taken from a woman younger than 35 who had recovered from COVID-19.

This chain links TRBV11-2 with TRBJ2-1, with D possibly TRBD2 on 7 matching bases. The CDR3 length is 14 residues. Trimming left V 3 bases short and J 4 bases short, with 10 bases between. The germline CDR1 and CDR2 sequences are SGHAT and FQNNGV. In DNA form, the CDR3 reads TGTGCCAGCAGCTTCGGGGGGCGATACAATGAGCAGTTCTTC. This codes for CASSFGGRYNEQFF.

The J gene is TRBJ1-2, the V gene TRBV5-1, with D maybe TRBD1 (5 bases). CDR3 length: 14 amino acids. Germline CDR1 SGHRS, CDR2 YFSETQ. The V and J ends lost 0 bases and 8 bases respectively, with 14 bases between them. CDR3 sequence: CASSLVQGGGGYTF. The CDR3, as DNA: TGCGCCAGCAGCTTGGTGCAGGGTGGTGGAGGCTACACCTTC. Full variable domain (missing parts from reference TRBV5-1 and TRBJ1-2): KAGVTQTPRYLIKTRGQQVTLSCSPISGHRSVSWYQQTPGQGLQFLFEYFSETQRNKGNFPGRFSGRQFSNSRSEMNVSTLELGDSALYLCASSLVQGGGGYTFGSGTRLTVV.

The chain couples TRBV5-4 to TRBJ1-1; D not resolved. Germline V gene sequence: CDR1 SGHNT, CDR2 YYREEE (reference sequence). Trimming took 5 bases from V and 1 from J, leaving 12 bases between them. CDR3 size: 14 residues. CDR3 sequence: CASRQIGGNTEAFF. The CDR3 DNA is TGTGCCAGCAGGCAAATCGGCGGGAACACTGAAGCTTTCTTT.

This clone has a single count. The chain combines TRBV5-1 with TRBJ1-5, with D possibly matching TRBD1 (5 bases). V lost 0 bases and J 2 bases, leaving 12 bases between the germline ends. Germline CDR1 SGHRS, CDR2 YFSETQ. The CDR3 contains 16 residues. The CDR3 nucleotides read TGCGCCAGCAGCTTGGACGGGGGAGCGGGCAATCAGCCCCAGCATTTT. Translation: CASSLDGGAGNQPQHF.

CDR3 coding DNA: TGCAGTGCTAGTCCGACAGCAGAGGATCATTCACCCCTCCACTTT. Its protein product is CSASPTAEDHSPLHF. The gene calls are TRBV20-1 and TRBJ1-6, with D possibly TRBD1 on 5 matching bases. This CDR3 comprises 15 residues. Germline V gene data show CDR1 as DFQATT and CDR2 as SNEGSKA (reference sequence). The V end lost 3 bases, the J end lost 8 bases, and 17 bases lay between the germline ends.

The chain is built from TRBV28 and TRBJ2-2; 8 bases agree with TRBD1. CDR1 is MDHEN, CDR2 SYDVKM, per germline. V lost 6 bases and J lost 0; bases outside the gene matches: 3. This CDR3 is 15 amino acids long. CDR3 sequence (DNA): TGTGCCAGCAGAAAGGGACAGGCGAACACCGGGGAGCTGTTTTTT. This codes for CASRKGQANTGELFF.

This chain links TRBV10-1 with TRBJ2-1, with TRBD2 matching 15 bases. With 2 bases clipped from V and 9 bases from J, the junction kept 5 bases outside the gene matches. Germline values: CDR1 WNHNN, CDR2 SYGVQD (reference sequence). This CDR3 has 16 amino acids. CDR3 sequence: CASSEGLAGGQVEQFF. In nucleotides, the CDR3 is TGCGCCAGCAGTGAGGGACTAGCGGGGGGGCAAGTTGAGCAGTTCTTC.

The table lists this clone with a count of one. This chain links TRBV6-5 with TRBJ1-2; D not certain. With 0 bases removed from V and 4 bases from J, the gap between germline ends came to 12 bases. Germline CDR1 and CDR2: MNHEY and SVGAGI. The CDR3 is made up of 15 amino acids. CDR3 sequence (DNA): TGTGCCAGCAGTTACTCGAAACAGAGCCCCTATGGCTACACCTTC. Translating gives CASSYSKQSPYGYTF.

The chain combines TRBV18 with TRBJ2-2; 8 positions match TRBD1. CDR3 size: 16 residues. V lost 2 bases, J lost 1 base, and 3 bases stayed unmatched. Germline V lookup: CDR1 KGHSH, CDR2 LQKENI. Written as DNA, the CDR3 is TGTGCCAGCTCACCAGCAGGGGGCAAGAACACCGGGGAGCTGTTTTTT. As protein: CASSPAGGKNTGELFF.